This is a list of T cell receptor beta chains from one sample in a study of spatial heterogeneity in lung cancer. MiXCR, applied by TCRdb to the 5' RACE reads, yields one record per CDR3 protein. Here the sample spans about 70,000 distinct CDR3 sequences, 8% to 9.5% being singletons. The input for sequencing was PBMCs, taken at follow-up. The receptor set was obtained from a female donor with early-stage non-small cell lung cancer. The CDR3 runs from the conserved cysteine through the conserved F or W. D genes are given only for firm matches. Not all rows give a size; the values are once, few, many and, for expanded clones, a class.

>TRBD1|TRBJ2-1|TRBV2|-
CASSETGGNNEQFF
TGTGCCAGCAGCGAGACAGGGGGCAACAATGAGCAGTTCTTC
>-|TRBJ2-3|TRBV19|few
CASSPRLVRGPDTQYF
TGTGCCAGTAGCCCTCGACTAGTAAGGGGCCCAGATACGCAGTATTTT
>TRBD1|TRBJ2-7|TRBV4-2|few
CASSPAPGQASKEQYF
TGTGCCAGCAGCCCCGCTCCGGGACAGGCCTCTAAGGAGCAGTACTTC
>TRBD1|TRBJ1-4|TRBV5-4|many
CASSRDRGVDEKLFF
TGTGCCAGCAGCAGAGACAGGGGGGTGGATGAAAAACTGTTTTTT
>-|TRBJ2-5|TRBV12-3/TRBV12-4|-
CASSLRDTPQYF
TGTGCCAGCAGTTTAAGGGATACTCCCCAGTACTTC
>-|TRBJ2-7|TRBV20-1|-
CSASRVTGPYEQYF
TGCAGTGCTAGTAGGGTAACCGGACCCTACGAGCAGTACTTC
>TRBD1|TRBJ1-2|TRBV29-1|-
CSVGRDDRDYGYTF
TGCAGCGTTGGTCGGGACGACAGGGACTATGGCTACACCTTC
>TRBD1|TRBJ2-7|TRBV5-1|many
CASSGRQGPYEQYF
TGCGCCAGCAGCGGGCGACAGGGTCCCTACGAGCAGTACTTC
>TRBD2|TRBJ2-1|TRBV5-8|-
CASSPVAGGRNEQFF
TGTGCCAGCAGCCCCGTAGCGGGAGGGCGGAATGAGCAGTTCTTC
>-|TRBJ1-1|TRBV13|many
CASSVGRAQGKAFF
TGTGCCAGCAGCGTCGGCCGGGCCCAGGGTAAAGCTTTCTTT
>TRBD2|TRBJ2-7|TRBV10-1|few
CASPELAGGPYEQYF
TGCGCCAGCCCGGAACTAGCGGGAGGGCCGTACGAGCAGTACTTC
>-|TRBJ2-3|TRBV6-5|many
CASSYRSATDTQYF
TGTGCCAGCAGTTACCGCAGTGCCACAGATACGCAGTATTTT
>TRBD1|TRBJ2-3|TRBV7-7|many
CASSSGTDSTDTQYF
TGTGCTAGCAGCTCGGGGACAGACAGCACAGATACGCAGTATTTT
>-|TRBJ1-3|TRBV6-1|many
CASIVGSSSGNTIYF
TGTGCCAGCATAGTGGGCAGCTCCTCTGGAAACACCATATATTTT
>-|TRBJ1-5|TRBV3-1|few
CASSQGQGLSRQPQHF
TGTGCCAGCAGCCAAGGGCAGGGATTAAGTCGTCAGCCCCAGCATTTT
>-|TRBJ2-2|TRBV19|many
CASFSNRATGELFF
TGTGCCAGTTTCTCCAACAGGGCCACCGGGGAGCTGTTTTTT
>TRBD2|TRBJ2-7|TRBV6-5|many
CASGSSGTYEQYF
TGTGCCAGCGGGTCTAGCGGTACCTACGAGCAGTACTTC
>-|TRBJ2-5|TRBV7-9|few
CASSGYRDIIETQYF
TGTGCCAGCAGCGGCTACCGGGACATAATAGAGACCCAGTACTTC